Below, 23 T cell receptor beta chains from the same sample are listed, as sequenced in a study of identical twins. TCRdb re-analysed the 5' RACE reads in MiXCR, keeping a single row per CDR3 protein. The table records some 630,000 distinct CDR3 sequences, just over 7% of them present only once. The sample was also linked to a second study, of yellow fever vaccine responses in identical twins.

The source material was PBMCs. The receptors derive from a woman under 30 in good health.

This clonotype appeared many times. The chain is built from TRBV3-1 and TRBJ1-1; D not certain. Trimming took off 0 bases at V and 4 bases at J, with 18 bases between the two ends. Germline loops: CDR1 LGHDT, CDR2 YNNKEL (reference sequence). The CDR3 consists of 17 residues. The CDR3 DNA reads TGTGCCAGCAGCCAAGATTTGGCCAGCACCGGAGGCACTGAAGCTTTCTTT. Residues: CASSQDLASTGGTEAFF.

This clonotype has at least ten counts. Relative to the germline gene, one junction end is altered; a read error may explain this. V gene TRBV12-3 or TRBV12-4 combines with J gene TRBJ2-1; D remains ambiguous. The CDR3 spans 13 residues. The CDR3 reads CASSLGSSNEQFF. The CDR3 nucleotides are TGCGCCAGCAGCTTGGGGTCCAGCAATGAGCAGTTCTTC.

The chain couples TRBV2 to TRBJ2-2; 7 positions agree with TRBD1. The trim removed 6 bases at V and 6 bases at J, leaving 7 bases unmatched. This CDR3 spans 14 amino acids. Germline assignment: CDR1 SNHLY and CDR2 FYNNEI. The CDR3 sequence: CASRDRVTPGELFF. In nucleotides, the CDR3 is TGTGCCAGCAGAGACAGGGTGACTCCCGGGGAGCTGTTTTTT.

This clonotype has only a few counts. This chain links TRBV4-1 with TRBJ2-7, with a weak D call TRBD2 (6 bases). This CDR3 contains 13 residues. Germline lookup yields CDR1 MGHRA and CDR2 YSYEKL. V was shortened by 0 bases and J by 9 bases, with 12 bases between the two germline ends. Here the CDR3 reads CASSQEAGTSQYV. CDR3 sequence (DNA): TGCGCCAGCAGCCAAGAAGCGGGTACGTCGCAGTACGTC.

This clonotype turned up a few times. The rearrangement uses TRBV20-1 and TRBJ1-5; no clear D. The V gene's germline CDR1 is DFQATT and CDR2 SNEGSKA (reference sequence). V was cut by 0 bases and J by 6 bases, with 9 bases left in between. This CDR3 has 13 amino acids. This CDR3 reads CSAREDRPQPQHF. The CDR3 bases are TGCAGTGCTAGAGAGGACCGACCTCAGCCCCAGCATTTT.

The chain carries TRBV6-1 and TRBJ2-3; D assignment may be TRBD1 or TRBD2 (5 bases each). The CDR3 contains 18 residues. Deletions cut 6 bases from V and 3 bases from J, with 25 bases between. Germline loops: CDR1 MNHNS, CDR2 SASEGT. CDR3 sequence reads: CASRISTRPGPSTDTQYF. CDR3 nucleotide sequence: TGTGCCAGCAGAATTTCAACCCGCCCGGGACCTTCAACAGATACGCAGTATTTT.

This clonotype was seen ten or more times. J is TRBJ2-3 and V is TRBV27, with 11 bases matching TRBD2. The CDR3 extends over 17 amino acids. Germline V gene data show CDR1 as MNHEY and CDR2 as SMNVEV (reference sequence). The ends lost 1 base at V and 0 bases at J; junction bases unmatched: 3. CDR3 sequence: CASSLFLAGGSTDTQYF. CDR3 bases: TGTGCCAGCAGTTTATTTTTAGCGGGAGGGAGCACAGATACGCAGTATTTT.

The chain couples TRBV27 to TRBJ2-2; TRBD2 aligns across 8 bases. CDR1 is MNHEY, CDR2 SMNVEV, per germline (reference sequence). The V and J ends lost 0 bases and 6 bases, in that order; junction bases with no gene match: 9. The CDR3 spans 17 residues. CDR3 sequence: CASSLSRLAGWPGELFF. The CDR3 nucleotides are TGTGCCAGCAGTTTATCGAGGCTAGCGGGCTGGCCCGGGGAGCTGTTTTTT.

This clonotype showed up many times. The gene calls are TRBV20-1 and TRBJ1-1, with TRBD1 matching 7 bases. This CDR3 region has 14 residues. V dropped 6 bases and J dropped 0; count of bases not matched to a gene: 7. Looked up from germline, CDR1 is DFQATT and CDR2 is SNEGSKA (reference sequence). The CDR3 sequence is CSANRGDVNTEAFF. The CDR3 nucleotides are TGCAGTGCGAACAGGGGCGACGTGAACACTGAAGCTTTCTTT.

The chain has TRBV2 and TRBJ1-5; TRBD1 matches at 10 bases. From germline, CDR1 is SNHLY and CDR2 FYNNEI. With V trimmed by 3 bases and J by 3 bases, 2 bases remained unmatched. The CDR3 extends over 15 amino acids. CDR3 protein: CASSEDRGDNQPQHF. The CDR3, as DNA: TGTGCCAGCAGTGAGGACAGGGGGGACAATCAGCCCCAGCATTTT.

This clonotype was seen more than once but under ten times. The chain couples TRBV6-5 to TRBJ2-5; D perhaps matches TRBD2 (7 bases). The V and J ends lost 0 bases and 5 bases respectively, with 19 bases between them. This CDR3 contains 17 residues. Germline V gene lookup returns CDR1 MNHEY and CDR2 SVGAGI. The CDR3 region has the DNA TGTGCCAGCAGTTACTCCAAGGGGGGGGGTTGGAGGGAGACCCAGTACTTC. Protein product: CASSYSKGGGWRETQYF.

The V call is TRBV5-1, the J call TRBJ2-5; D gene unclear. CDR3 length: 11 amino acids. CDR1 and CDR2 (germline): SGHRS, YFSETQ. V was cut by 5 bases and J by 5 bases, with 7 bases left in between. The CDR3 nucleotides are TGCGCCAGCAGGGCTTTGGAGACCCAGTACTTC. Translating gives CASRALETQYF.

This clonotype was counted many times. This sequence joins TRBV13 and TRBJ1-1; no clear D gene. Germline CDR1 is PRHDT and CDR2 is FYEKMQ (reference sequence). The CDR3 totals 13 residues. The germline V and J ends were trimmed by 2 bases and 4 bases, with 8 bases remaining between them. CDR3 protein: CASSLYRATEAFF. The CDR3 DNA follows: TGTGCCAGCAGCTTATATCGGGCCACTGAAGCTTTCTTT. Together with reference TRBV13 and TRBJ1-1, the CDR3 gives the full variable domain: AAGVIQSPRHLIKEKRETATLKCYPIPRHDTVYWYQQGPGQDPQFLISFYEKMQSDKGSIPDRFSAQQFSDYHSELNMSSLELGDSALYFCASSLYRATEAFFGQGTRLTVV.

This clonotype was counted at least ten times. This sequence joins TRBV20-1 and TRBJ2-1, with 12 bases aligning to TRBD2. Per the germline V gene, CDR1 is DFQATT and CDR2 is SNEGSKA (reference sequence). The trim removed 3 bases at V and 9 bases at J, leaving 6 bases unmatched. This CDR3 spans 14 amino acids. DNA of the CDR3: TGCAGTGCTAGCGTACTAGCGGGAGGTGGTGAGCAGTTCTTC. Protein: CSASVLAGGGEQFF.

The rearrangement links TRBV11-2 to TRBJ1-3; D is unclear. Deletions cut 0 bases from V and 0 bases from J, with 6 bases between. This CDR3 has 15 residues. CDR1 is SGHAT, CDR2 FQNNGV, per germline. The CDR3 DNA sequence: TGTGCCAGCAGCTTAGAGAGTCTCTCTGGAAACACCATATATTTT. Its protein product is CASSLESLSGNTIYF.

This clonotype was counted at least ten times. The chain combines TRBV5-1 with TRBJ1-5, with 11 bases identical to TRBD1. This CDR3 has 16 residues. Trimming took 5 bases from V and 1 from J; bases not matched to a gene: 5. CDR1 and CDR2 from the germline V gene are SGHRS and YFSETQ. The CDR3, as DNA: TGCGCCAGCAGGGAAGGGACAGGGGGAAGCAATCAGCCCCAGCATTTT. Protein sequence: CASREGTGGSNQPQHF.

Ten or more counts support this clonotype. Germline is not matched at one junction end, which may reflect a read error. V gene TRBV29-1 combines with J gene TRBJ2-7, with a tentative D call TRBD2 (6 bases). The CDR3 consists of 11 residues. Germline V lookup: CDR1 SQVTM, CDR2 ANQGSEA. As DNA, the CDR3 is TGCAGCGTTGATCCGCTCACTAGCCGCGGCTTC. Amino acids: CSVDPLTSRGF.

This clonotype was detected ten times or more. The chain carries TRBV29-1 and TRBJ2-5; 8 bases align to TRBD1. CDR1 is SQVTM, CDR2 ANQGSEA, per germline. The trim removed 3 bases at V and 6 bases at J, leaving 9 bases unmatched. The CDR3 is 14 amino acids. The DNA for the CDR3 is TGCAGCGTTGATCCCGGGACAGGCGGAAAGACCCAGTACTTC. Translated: CSVDPGTGGKTQYF. Drawing the rest from reference TRBV29-1 and TRBJ2-5, the complete variable domain is SAVISQKPSRDICQRGTSLTIQCQVDSQVTMMFWYRQQPGQSLTLIATANQGSEATYESGFVIDKFPISRPNLTFSTLTVSNMSPEDSSIYLCSVDPGTGGKTQYFGPGTRLLVL.

This clonotype was found a few times. The V call is TRBV6-1, the J call TRBJ1-6, with TRBD1 matching 7 bases. Germline assignment: CDR1 MNHNS and CDR2 SASEGT. With V trimmed by 7 bases and J by 5 bases, 5 bases remained unmatched. The CDR3 spans 14 residues. The chain's CDR3 is CASTPGTDNSPLHF. CDR3 DNA sequence: TGTGCCAGCACCCCCGGGACAGATAATTCACCCCTCCACTTT.

This rearrangement joins TRBV20-1 to TRBJ2-1; 10 bases fit TRBD2. This CDR3 comprises 14 residues. Germline assignment: CDR1 DFQATT and CDR2 SNEGSKA (reference sequence). With V trimmed by 5 bases and J by 4 bases, 5 bases remained unmatched. CDR3 nucleotides: TGCAGTGCTGTAGCGGGGGGCCAGTACAATGAGCAGTTCTTC. Its protein is CSAVAGGQYNEQFF.

V usage is TRBV5-1 and J usage is TRBJ2-2, with TRBD1 identical over 7 bases. Losses at the gene ends were 7 bases for V and 3 bases for J; bases not matched to a gene: 6. Germline V gene sequence: CDR1 SGHRS, CDR2 YFSETQ. CDR3 length equals 14 residues. CDR3 DNA sequence: TGCGCCAGCCCCGGGACAGAGGACACCGGGGAGCTGTTTTTT. The encoded protein is CASPGTEDTGELFF. The entire variable domain, with the rest obtained from reference TRBV5-1 and TRBJ2-2, is as follows: KAGVTQTPRYLIKTRGQQVTLSCSPISGHRSVSWYQQTPGQGLQFLFEYFSETQRNKGNFPGRFSGRQFSNSRSEMNVSTLELGDSALYLCASPGTEDTGELFFGEGSRLTVL.

This sequence joins TRBV5-5 and TRBJ2-7; TRBD2 aligns across 12 bases. This CDR3 contains 17 residues. Germline V CDR1 and CDR2: SGHKS, YYEKEE (reference sequence). J lost 5 bases, V lost 4 bases, and 13 bases had no gene match. CDR3 amino acids: CASSTQVSSGRAHEQYF. The CDR3 DNA follows: TGTGCCAGCAGCACTCAGGTCTCTAGCGGGAGGGCCCACGAGCAGTACTTC.

This clonotype was recorded at least ten times. The CDR3 nucleotides are TGTGCCAGCAGCGTTAGCGGGAGCTACAATGAGCAGTTCTTC. Its protein product is CASSVSGSYNEQFF. This chain connects TRBV7-6 to TRBJ2-1; 9 positions agree with TRBD2. Germline V lookup: CDR1 SGHVS, CDR2 FNYEAQ. The CDR3 is 14 amino acids. The V segment lost 5 bases and the J segment 3 bases; nucleotides outside the gene matches: 2.